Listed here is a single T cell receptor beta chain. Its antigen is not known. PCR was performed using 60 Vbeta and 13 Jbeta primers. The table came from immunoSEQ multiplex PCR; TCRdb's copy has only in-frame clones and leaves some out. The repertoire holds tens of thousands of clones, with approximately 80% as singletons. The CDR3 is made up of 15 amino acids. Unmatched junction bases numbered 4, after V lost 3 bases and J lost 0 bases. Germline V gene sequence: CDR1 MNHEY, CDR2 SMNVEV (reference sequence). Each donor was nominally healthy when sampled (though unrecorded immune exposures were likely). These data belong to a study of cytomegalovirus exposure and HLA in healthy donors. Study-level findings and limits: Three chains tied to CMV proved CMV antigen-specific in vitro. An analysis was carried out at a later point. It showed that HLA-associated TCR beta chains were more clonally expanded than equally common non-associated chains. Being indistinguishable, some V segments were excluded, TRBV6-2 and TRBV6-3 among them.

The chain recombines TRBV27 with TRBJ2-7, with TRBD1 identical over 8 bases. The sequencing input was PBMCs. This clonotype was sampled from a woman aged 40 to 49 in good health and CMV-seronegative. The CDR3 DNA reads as TGTGCCAGCAGTTTGGACAGGGCACGCTCCTACGAGCAGTACTTC. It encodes CASSLDRARSYEQYF.